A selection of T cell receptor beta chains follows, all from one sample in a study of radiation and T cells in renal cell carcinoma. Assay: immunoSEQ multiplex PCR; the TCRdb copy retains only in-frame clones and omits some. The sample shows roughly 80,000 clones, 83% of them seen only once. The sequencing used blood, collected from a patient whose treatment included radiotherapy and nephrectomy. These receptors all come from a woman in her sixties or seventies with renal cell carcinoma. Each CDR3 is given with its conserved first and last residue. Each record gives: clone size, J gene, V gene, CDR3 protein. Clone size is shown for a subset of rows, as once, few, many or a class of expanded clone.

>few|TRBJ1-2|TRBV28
CASSQEPGQGINYGYTF
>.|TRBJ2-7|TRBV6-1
CASIPFGSYEQYF
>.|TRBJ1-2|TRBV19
CASSTDDRGTNGYTF
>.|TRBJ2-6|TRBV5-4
CASSQHTVKGSGANVLTF
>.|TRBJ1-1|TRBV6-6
CASSRAGTEAFF
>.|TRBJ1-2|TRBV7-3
CASSLTKGYGYTF
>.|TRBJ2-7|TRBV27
CASSYGQGDYEQYF
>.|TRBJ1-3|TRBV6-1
CASSGEWGAGNTIYF
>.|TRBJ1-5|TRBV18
CASSRQDNQPQHF
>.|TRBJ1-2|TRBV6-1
CASSEIGGRSYGYTF
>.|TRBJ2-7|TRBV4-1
CASSISGTGVSEQYF
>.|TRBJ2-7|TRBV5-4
CASSAGTARVGGEQYF
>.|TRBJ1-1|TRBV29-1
CSGRKNTEAFF
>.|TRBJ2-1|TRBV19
CASSMLGPKYNEQFF
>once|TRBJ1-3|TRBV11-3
CASSRGGSGNTIYF
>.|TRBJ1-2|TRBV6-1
CASSVRFTGDYGYTF
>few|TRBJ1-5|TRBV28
CASTLGGALLQPQHF
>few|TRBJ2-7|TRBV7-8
CASSLSGLAGIEQYF
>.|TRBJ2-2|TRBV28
CASRRKQNLNTGELFF
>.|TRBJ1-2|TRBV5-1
CASSSDGPYGYTF
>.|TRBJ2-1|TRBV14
CASSLLTGEAYNEQFF
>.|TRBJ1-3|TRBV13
CASSLGLGHSGNTIYF
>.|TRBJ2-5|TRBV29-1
CSKWDSYQETQYF
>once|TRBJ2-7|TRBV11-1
CASSQIQGRFYEQYF
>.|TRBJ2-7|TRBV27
CASSLSSDSYEQYF
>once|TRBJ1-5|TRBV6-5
CASSFGTGFQPQHF
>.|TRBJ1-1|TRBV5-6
CASSLFPGGGNTEAFF
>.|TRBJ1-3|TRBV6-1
CASSEVLGPGGNTIYF
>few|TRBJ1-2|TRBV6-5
CASFRDQGSGGYTF
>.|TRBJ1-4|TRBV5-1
CASSFGGTAANEKLFF
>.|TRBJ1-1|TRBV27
CASSFDSWNTEAFF
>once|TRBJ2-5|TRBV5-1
CASSLEGATETQYF
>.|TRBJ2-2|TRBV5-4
CASSFQGGTGELFF
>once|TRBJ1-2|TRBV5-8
CASSLRGGHGYTF
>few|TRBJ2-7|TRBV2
CASSLQGGAYEQYF
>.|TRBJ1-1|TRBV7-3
CASSFSGTKNTEAFF
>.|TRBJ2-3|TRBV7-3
CASSADLLDRPSTDTQYF
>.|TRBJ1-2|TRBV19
CASSIPPYGYTF
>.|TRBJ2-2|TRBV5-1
CASSLANTGELFF
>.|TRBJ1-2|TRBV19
CASSSQLSGYTF
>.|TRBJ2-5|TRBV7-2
CASSLTSGVQETQYF
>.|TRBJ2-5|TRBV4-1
CASSQEPDHSMETQYF
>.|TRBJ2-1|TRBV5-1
CASRMGDGSVGFF
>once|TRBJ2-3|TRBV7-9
CASRGGTSADTQYF
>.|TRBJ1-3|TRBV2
CASRESGNTIYF